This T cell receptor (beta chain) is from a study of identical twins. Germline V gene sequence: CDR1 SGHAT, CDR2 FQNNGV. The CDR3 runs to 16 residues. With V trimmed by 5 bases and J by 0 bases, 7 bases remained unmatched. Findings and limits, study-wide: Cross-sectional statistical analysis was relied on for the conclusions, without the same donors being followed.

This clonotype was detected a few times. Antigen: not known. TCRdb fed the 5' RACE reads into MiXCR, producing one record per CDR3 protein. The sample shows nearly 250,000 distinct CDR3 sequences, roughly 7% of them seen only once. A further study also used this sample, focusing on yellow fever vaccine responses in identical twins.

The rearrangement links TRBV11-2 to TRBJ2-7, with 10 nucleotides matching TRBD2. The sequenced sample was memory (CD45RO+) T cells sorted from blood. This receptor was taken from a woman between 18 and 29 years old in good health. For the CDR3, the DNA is TGTGCCAGCAGCCCCTTAGCGGGAGGCTCCTCCTACGAGCAGTACTTC. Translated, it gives CASSPLAGGSSYEQYF.